Described below is a single TCR beta chain sequence and its context. The target antigen is unknown. Assay: immunoSEQ multiplex PCR; the TCRdb copy retains only in-frame clones and omits some. The sample's table shows about 140,000 clones. This entry comes from a study of T cell responses to AZD1222 COVID-19 vaccine. General observations from the study: Among those given AZD1222, only five or six were seropositive at baseline.

The junction had 1 base not matched to a gene; V was cut back by 0 bases and J by 1 base. The length of the CDR3 is 16 residues. Per the germline V gene, CDR1 is GTSNPN and CDR2 is SVGIG (reference sequence). This rearrangement joins TRBV30 to TRBJ2-5; 14 bases align to TRBD2. This sequence was found in an adult in good health. Sequenced material: peripheral blood. CDR3 coding DNA: TGTGCCTGGAGTGTCGGGACTAGCGGGGGCCAAGAGACCCAGTACTTC. Amino acid sequence: CAWSVGTSGGQETQYF.